One T cell receptor beta chain is described in this entry. This CDR3 has 18 residues. The germline V gene encodes CDR1 SGHAT and CDR2 FQNNGV. Losses at the gene ends were 4 bases for V and 2 bases for J; bases not matched to a gene: 9. This sample was included in a study of CD8+CD57+ T cells in acquired aplastic anemia. Profiles of TCR beta VDJ and CDR3 were generated from a genomic DNA template. TCRdb redid the calling of the reads with MiXCR, one entry per CDR3 protein. The sample shows some 140,000 distinct CDR3 sequences, around two fifths of them seen only once. This receptor was taken from a human donor in good health, serving as a control. The sequenced sample consisted of sorted CD4+, CD8+, or CD8+CD57+ T cells (not recorded which) from PBMCs. The rearrangement uses TRBV11-2 and TRBJ2-3; the match to TRBD2 covers 13 bases. CDR3 in DNA: TGTGCCAGCAGCTACGGGACTAGCGGGGAGAAGGTCACAGATACGCAGTATTTT. It encodes CASSYGTSGEKVTDTQYF. Full variable domain (missing parts from reference TRBV11-2 and TRBJ2-3): EAGVAQSPRYKIIEKRQSVAFWCNPISGHATLYWYQQILGQGPKLLIQFQNNGVVDDSQLPKDRFSAERLKGVDSTLKIQPAKLEDSAVYLCASSYGTSGEKVTDTQYFGPGTRLTVL.